Listed here are 11 T cell receptor beta chains from one sample, sequenced in a study of blood T cell repertoires in COVID-19. This table comes from immunoSEQ multiplex PCR, and its TCRdb copy is limited to in-frame clones, with some not included. The sample contains 300,000 to 350,000 clones, about nine tenths of which appear only once. Sequencing used peripheral blood. The receptors originated from a man between 18 and 29 years old with active or convalescent COVID-19.

The chain couples TRBV6-5 to TRBJ2-5, with TRBD1 matching 8 bases. Germline CDR1 and CDR2: MNHEY and SVGAGI. The CDR3 has 15 residues. Trimming at V came to 8 bases and at J to 7 bases, leaving 15 bases not matched to a gene. In DNA form, the CDR3 reads TGTGCCAGCGGGACATGGGGGACAGGTGCTTCGACCCAGTACTTC. It is translated as CASGTWGTGASTQYF.

The chain combines TRBV6-5 with TRBJ1-2; weak D call: TRBD1 (6 bases). V gave up 6 bases and J gave up 4 bases, with 21 bases separating them. Germline V lookup: CDR1 MNHEY, CDR2 SVGAGI. The CDR3 has 16 amino acids. CDR3 sequence reads: CASRYPSGQQLYGYTF. CDR3 coding DNA: TGTGCCAGCAGATACCCCAGCGGACAGCAACTCTATGGCTACACCTTC.

The chain employs TRBV5-4 and TRBJ2-7, with D perhaps matching TRBD2 (6 bases). Germline CDR1 SGHNT, CDR2 YYREEE (reference sequence). V lost 3 bases to trimming and J lost 2 bases, with 12 bases between them. The CDR3 has 14 residues. CDR3 nucleotide sequence: TGTGCCAGCAGCTGGTCGGGACTGGCCTACGAGCAGTACTTC. Translation: CASSWSGLAYEQYF.

The rearrangement uses TRBV11-2 and TRBJ1-4; 8 nucleotides agree with TRBD1. CDR1 SGHAT and CDR2 FQNNGV come from the germline V gene. The CDR3 is 14 residues long. J was trimmed by 8 bases and V by 5 bases; bases with no gene match: 7. CDR3 in amino acids: CASSLRQGREKLFF. The CDR3, as DNA: TGTGCCAGCAGCCTACGACAGGGGAGGGAAAAACTGTTTTTT.

The V call is TRBV15, the J call TRBJ1-4; 8 nucleotides align to TRBD1. The germline CDR1 and CDR2 sequences are LNHNV and YYDKDF (reference sequence). The CDR3 spans 17 residues. With 0 bases clipped from V and 9 bases from J, the junction kept 12 bases outside the gene matches. The CDR3 sequence is CATSRDLGTGLSKKLFF. The CDR3 nucleotides read TGTGCCACCAGCAGAGATCTTGGGACAGGTCTCTCGAAAAAACTGTTTTTT.

The chain employs TRBV19 and TRBJ2-1; tentative D call: TRBD2 (6 bases). V was clipped by 1 base and J by 2 bases, with 9 bases between them. The length of the CDR3 is 15 residues. The germline V gene encodes CDR1 LNHDA and CDR2 SQIVND (reference sequence). The CDR3 reads CASSIAGVTYNEQFF. CDR3 bases: TGTGCCAGTAGTATAGCGGGGGTAACCTACAATGAGCAGTTCTTC.

The genes are TRBV24-1 and TRBJ1-4, with 7 bases matching TRBD1. Trimming cost V 1 base and J 8 bases; bases outside gene matches: 6. Germline loops: CDR1 KGHDR, CDR2 SFDVKD. The CDR3 totals 15 residues. CDR3 residues: CATSDLVQGIEKLFF. Here the CDR3 DNA reads TGTGCCACCAGTGATTTAGTACAGGGGATCGAAAAACTGTTTTTT.

The rearrangement links TRBV4-1 to TRBJ1-4, with 7 nucleotides matching TRBD1. The CDR3 covers 17 residues. Germline trimming cut 2 bases from V and 3 bases from J; bases unmatched to any gene: 9. Germline values: CDR1 MGHRA, CDR2 YSYEKL. The CDR3 DNA reads TGCGCCAGCAGCCAAAGGCAGGGGGGTAGGGCTAATGAAAAACTGTTTTTT. Translation: CASSQRQGGRANEKLFF.

The chain uses TRBV6-5 and TRBJ2-1; 10 nucleotides align to TRBD2. The CDR3 length is 14 residues. Per the germline V gene, CDR1 is MNHEY and CDR2 is SVGAGI. The ends lost 10 bases at V and 7 bases at J; junction bases unmatched: 10. The CDR3 DNA sequence: TGTGCCATCCAACCGGGACTAGCGCGAAATGAGCAGTTCTTC. Protein: CAIQPGLARNEQFF.

V is TRBV20-1 and J is TRBJ2-1, with 11 nucleotides matching TRBD1. Germline CDR1 DFQATT, CDR2 SNEGSKA (reference sequence). The CDR3 loop spans 11 amino acids. Trimming took 7 bases from V and 9 from J; bases not matched to a gene: 2. The DNA for the CDR3 is TGCAGTGGGGACAGGGGGGTTGAGCAGTTCTTC. Translating gives CSGDRGVEQFF.

The chain uses TRBV11-2 and TRBJ2-1; D gene ambiguous. This CDR3 is built from 12 residues. V gave up 6 bases and J gave up 3 bases, with 6 bases separating them. Germline CDR1 SGHAT, CDR2 FQNNGV. The CDR3 nucleotides are TGTGCCAGCAGAACGGGCTACAATGAGCAGTTCTTC. Translation gives CASRTGYNEQFF.